A selection of T cell receptor beta chains follows, all from one sample in a study of T cell changes during pregnancy in multiple sclerosis. The method was immunoSEQ multiplex PCR; TCRdb's version includes in-frame clones alone and lacks a portion of them. The sample holds around 80,000 clones, 94% seen once. The sample here was peripheral blood, taken in the second trimester of pregnancy. These receptors were taken from a female donor in good health, enrolled as a control in a pregnancy study. The CDR3 runs from the conserved cysteine through the conserved F or W. Each record gives: J gene, V gene, CDR3 protein.

TRBJ2-1 | TRBV27 | CASSLSLLNEQFF
TRBJ2-1 | TRBV10-3 | CAISGSDTPYNEQFF
TRBJ2-7 | TRBV27 | CASSLKGADYEQYF
TRBJ2-1 | TRBV7-2 | CASSRAGGRSYNEQFF
TRBJ2-3 | TRBV7-6 | CASSSGLAHSTDTQYF
TRBJ2-2 | TRBV5-1 | CASSTGTTNTGELFF
TRBJ1-1 | TRBV19 | CASSIERTGGGENTEAFF
TRBJ1-1 | TRBV7-8 | CASSLVGRQVEAFF
TRBJ1-5 | TRBV5-6 | CASGKAGNQPQHF
TRBJ2-7 | TRBV7-2 | CASSRRRSSSYEQYF
TRBJ1-5 | TRBV30 | CAWSPLPQHF
TRBJ1-3 | TRBV6-6 | CASSYLAGTGNTIYF
TRBJ2-7 | TRBV5-1 | CASSLGQGFHEQYF
TRBJ2-1 | TRBV4-2 | CASSLSPGDYNEQFF
TRBJ2-1 | TRBV5-8 | CASIGPGSVNEQFF
TRBJ1-2 | TRBV27 | CASGQGYGYTF
TRBJ2-1 | TRBV6-6 | CASKLAMGEQFF
TRBJ2-7 | TRBV11-3 | CASSLGLKGTADEQYF
TRBJ2-2 | TRBV5-5 | CASSLVFGTQNTGELFF
TRBJ1-4 | TRBV9 | CASSLSTGQGEKLFF
TRBJ2-2 | TRBV5-1 | CASSPGDRVAGELFF
TRBJ2-7 | TRBV5-1 | CASSLQNSYEQYF
TRBJ1-1 | TRBV6-4 | CASSDSFRGVLDTEAFF
TRBJ2-5 | TRBV7-9 | CASSPPLPGQGLQETQYF
TRBJ2-2 | TRBV2 | CASSEMVYRTGELFF
TRBJ2-7 | TRBV28 | CASRTPGTSGRETYEQYF
TRBJ2-2 | TRBV28 | CASSWQGGRNGELFF
TRBJ2-7 | TRBV19 | CASSSKGLAGGSYEQYF
TRBJ2-2 | TRBV30 | CAWRAGVDTGELFF
TRBJ2-2 | TRBV19 | CASRYGTELRSTGELFF
TRBJ2-3 | TRBV4-1 | CASSQTGTGNTDTQYF
TRBJ2-1 | TRBV27 | CASSLAGGYGEQFF
TRBJ2-1 | TRBV6-1 | CASSGTSGSDEQFF
TRBJ1-5 | TRBV30 | CAWSGDTGNQPQHF
TRBJ2-5 | TRBV7-2 | CASSFNLAGKETQYF
TRBJ2-3 | TRBV5-1 | CASSVGGDTQYF
TRBJ1-2 | TRBV4-1 | CASSQTQGMGGYTF
TRBJ2-3 | TRBV2 | CASSWGTSGRAVDTQYF
TRBJ1-1 | TRBV7-2 | CASSPRSRTEEAFF
TRBJ2-1 | TRBV5-1 | CASSGLPGHEQFF
TRBJ2-7 | TRBV18 | CASSPGTGLLLGEQYF
TRBJ1-1 | TRBV2 | CASSAGQGYTEAFF
TRBJ2-1 | TRBV9 | CASSVGGSSSYNEQFF
TRBJ2-3 | TRBV2 | CASRVRATDTQYF
TRBJ2-1 | TRBV6-5 | CASSRGDEQFF
TRBJ2-7 | TRBV5-4 | CASSAGRDSLYEQYF
TRBJ2-7 | TRBV18 | CASSPSEGGIYEQYF
TRBJ1-2 | TRBV7-6 | CASSLGGLGDGYTF
TRBJ2-5 | TRBV7-9 | CASSPRENQETQYF
TRBJ2-1 | TRBV5-6 | CASSYPVGNEQFF
TRBJ1-5 | TRBV2 | CASSGLDRDGQPQHF
TRBJ2-1 | TRBV7-9 | CASSPATQGAMRYNEQFF
TRBJ2-2 | TRBV28 | CASSLWREGDTGELFF
TRBJ2-2 | TRBV5-1 | CASSLELTGELFF
TRBJ2-5 | TRBV29-1 | CSVVWGWETQYF
TRBJ2-1 | TRBV5-1 | CASSLLPGENEQFF
TRBJ2-7 | TRBV19 | CASSGGRGPYEQYF
TRBJ1-2 | TRBV15 | CATSRDGTAYGYTF
TRBJ2-2 | TRBV25-1 | CASSSGTKNTGELFF